The subject of this entry is one TCR beta chain. This entry comes from a study of blood T cell repertoires in COVID-19. Repertoires were generated with immunoSEQ multiplex PCR, while TCRdb's copy carries only in-frame clones and drops some. This sample carries roughly 200,000 clones, 80% to 90% of them seen once, and the ten largest clones take about 2.1%. Per germline, CDR1 MNHEY and CDR2 SMNVEV (reference sequence). Losses at the gene ends were 1 base for V and 2 bases for J; bases not matched to a gene: 9. The CDR3 contains 17 residues. This TCR was recovered from a woman aged 40 to 50 with acute COVID-19. The sequenced sample consisted of PBMCs or T cells enriched from blood (not recorded which). This chain connects TRBV27 to TRBJ2-3; 7 bases match TRBD2. The CDR3: CASSLLPAGRPTDTQYF. In DNA, the CDR3 is TGTGCCAGCAGTTTATTACCAGCGGGGAGGCCCACAGATACGCAGTATTTT.